Listed here is a single T cell receptor (beta chain). The entry originates in a study of blood T cell repertoires in COVID-19. Assay: immunoSEQ multiplex PCR; the TCRdb copy retains only in-frame clones and omits some. The table includes approximately 270,000 clones, around 86% detected once. V was clipped by 5 bases and J by 5 bases, with 9 bases between them. This CDR3 region has 13 residues. The V gene's germline CDR1 is LNHDA and CDR2 SQIVND (reference sequence). Sequenced: PBMCs or T cells enriched from blood (not recorded which). V is TRBV19 and J is TRBJ2-2, with D maybe TRBD1 (6 bases). This sequence was found in a man between 40 and 49 years old who had recovered from COVID-19. The DNA of the CDR3 is TGTGCCAGTAGTCACAGGGAAACCGGGGAGCTGTTTTTT. This sequence encodes CASSHRETGELFF. The full variable domain, its missing parts supplied by reference TRBV19 and TRBJ2-2, is DGGITQSPKYLFRKEGQNVTLSCEQNLNHDAMYWYRQDPGQGLRLIYYSQIVNDFQKGDIAEGYSVSREKKESFPLTVTSAQKNPTAFYLCASSHRETGELFFGEGSRLTVL.